A single TCR beta chain is shown here with its context. Antigen: not known. Clones were read by immunoSEQ multiplex PCR, and TCRdb kept only the in-frame ones, dropping some. Among some 37,000 clones listed, roughly four fifths were seen once. The data derive from a study of immune evolution from preneoplasia to lung adenocarcinoma. This CDR3 contains 13 residues. V shed 2 bases and J shed 6 bases, with 11 bases lying between them. Germline V gives CDR1 SGHRS, CDR2 YFSETQ. Patients had resection in Japan or China between about 2014 and 2017. Study-wide points: From normal lung to invasive adenocarcinoma, top clone frequencies appeared to decrease. Later-stage lesions seemingly showed higher T cell density and diversity than normal lung. Compared with EGFR-mutant or double wild-type lesions, KRAS-mutant nodules were more clonal.

The TCR comes from a person between 55 and 70 years old with lung adenocarcinoma. V usage is TRBV5-1 and J usage is TRBJ1-1; D remains ambiguous. Specimen: FFPE invasive lung adenocarcinoma tissue. As DNA, the CDR3 is TGCGCCAGCAGCTTCCCCACGGGATCTGAAGCTTTCTTT. Its protein is CASSFPTGSEAFF.